The text below deals with one T cell receptor beta chain. The data originate from a study of blood T cells in healthy people across ages. The V gene end was trimmed by 3 bases and the J gene end by 0 bases; junction bases not matched to a gene: 8. CDR1 MNHEY and CDR2 SVGAGI come from the germline V gene. CDR3 length: 17 amino acids. A J-beta primer mix and a sample-barcoded 5' primer were used in a second PCR of roughly 6 to 12 cycles. Each CDR3 protein gets one entry after TCRdb re-called the 5' RACE reads with MiXCR. The profile shows hundreds of thousands of distinct CDR3 sequences, approximately 21% of them singletons.

The TCR comes from a man between 65 and 85 years old in good health. The chain recombines TRBV6-5 with TRBJ2-1, with TRBD1 identical over 7 bases. The sample taken for sequencing was blood. In DNA, the CDR3 is TGTGCCAGCAGTTATTATGGGACAGATTACTCCTACAATGAGCAGTTCTTC. Residues: CASSYYGTDYSYNEQFF.